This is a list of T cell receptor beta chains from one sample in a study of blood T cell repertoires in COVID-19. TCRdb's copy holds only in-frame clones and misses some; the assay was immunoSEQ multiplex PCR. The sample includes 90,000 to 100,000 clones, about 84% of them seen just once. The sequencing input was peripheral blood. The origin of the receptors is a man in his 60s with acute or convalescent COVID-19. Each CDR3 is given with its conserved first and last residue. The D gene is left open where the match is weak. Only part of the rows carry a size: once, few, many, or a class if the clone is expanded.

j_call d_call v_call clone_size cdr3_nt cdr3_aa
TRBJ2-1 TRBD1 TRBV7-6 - TGTGCCAGCAGCCCCGACAGGGGGCAAGGGAATGAGCAGTTCTTC CASSPDRGQGNEQFF
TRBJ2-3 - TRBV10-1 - TGCGCCAGCAGTGAGTCGGAGGGGTCAGATACGCAGTATTTT CASSESEGSDTQYF
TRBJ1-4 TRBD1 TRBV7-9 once TGTGCCAGCAGCCTTGGACCATATGGACAGGGAACTAATGAAAAACTGTTTTTT CASSLGPYGQGTNEKLFF
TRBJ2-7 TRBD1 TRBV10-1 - TGCGCCAGCAGTGAGAACAGGGGGCCGGGCTACGAGCAGTACTTC CASSENRGPGYEQYF
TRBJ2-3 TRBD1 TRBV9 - TGTGCCAGCAGCGTAGAAGGCCAGGGGGCTTCTCCATCGAGCGCAGATACGCAGTATTTT CASSVEGQGASPSSADTQYF
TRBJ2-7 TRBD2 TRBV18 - TGTGCCAGTTGGGCGGGAGTGGGTTCCTACGAGCAGTACTTC CASWAGVGSYEQYF
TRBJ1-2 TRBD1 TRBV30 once TGTGCCTGGAGTGTTGTGGCAGGGGGTCGGTATGGCTACACCTTC CAWSVVAGGRYGYTF
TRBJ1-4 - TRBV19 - TGTGCCAGTAGTCCCCGGGGAAGGGTGCCTAATGAAAAACTGTTTTTT CASSPRGRVPNEKLFF
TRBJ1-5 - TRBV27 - TGTGCCAGCGCGGGAGGCCCTATGGGCAATCAGCCCCAGCATTTT CASAGGPMGNQPQHF
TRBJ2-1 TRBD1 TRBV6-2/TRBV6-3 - TGTGCCAGCAGTTACTTGGGACAGTACAATGAGCAGTTCTTC CASSYLGQYNEQFF
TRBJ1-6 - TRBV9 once TGTGCCAGCAGCGTAGCCTCAAGACAGGTAGAATCACCCCTCCACTTT CASSVASRQVESPLHF
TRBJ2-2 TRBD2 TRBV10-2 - TGCGCCAGCAAAAGTAGCGGGGAGATATACACCGGGGAGCTGTTTTTT CASKSSGEIYTGELFF
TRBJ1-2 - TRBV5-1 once TGCGCCAGCAGCTGGAGTTGGCTGGATGGCTATGGCTACACCTTC CASSWSWLDGYGYTF
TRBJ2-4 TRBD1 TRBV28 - TGTGCCAGCAGTCGGGACAGCTTAGCCAAAAACATTCAGTACTTC CASSRDSLAKNIQYF
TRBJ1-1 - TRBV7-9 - TGTGCCAGCAGCTTAATCAGGGAGGCAGCTTTCTTT CASSLIREAAFF
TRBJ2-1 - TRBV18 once TGTGCCAGCTCACCGCGGACCGCCCCTCGGGGCAATGAGCAGTTCTTC CASSPRTAPRGNEQFF
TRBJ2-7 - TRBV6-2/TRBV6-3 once TGTGCCAGCAGTTACCGAGCGGTCTACGAGCAGTACTTC CASSYRAVYEQYF
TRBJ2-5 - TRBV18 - TGTGCCAGCTCACCACCTTCGGCGGGGGCCAGGGAGACCCAGTACTTC CASSPPSAGARETQYF
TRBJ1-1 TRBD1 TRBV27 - TGTGCCAGCAGTCATTCTAAGGGGGCAGGTACTGAAGCTTTCTTT CASSHSKGAGTEAFF
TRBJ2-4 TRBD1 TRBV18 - TGTGCCAGCTCACCTTGGACAGGGCAAAACATTCAGTACTTC CASSPWTGQNIQYF
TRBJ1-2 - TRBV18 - TGTGCCAGCTCACCACCGGGTAGCTCACATTGGGGCTACACCTTC CASSPPGSSHWGYTF
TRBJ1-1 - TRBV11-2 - TGTGCCAGCAGCTTGTCCCAGGGGACAGAAGCTTTCTTT CASSLSQGTEAFF
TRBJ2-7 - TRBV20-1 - TGCAGTGCTAGTCAGTCCACAGGGTATGGATTCGAGCAGTACTTC CSASQSTGYGFEQYF
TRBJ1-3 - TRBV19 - TGTGCCAGTAGTATCTCTCCAGGGCCCTCTGGAAACACCATATATTTT CASSISPGPSGNTIYF
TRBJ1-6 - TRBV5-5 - TGTGCCAGCAGCTGGACCCAGGGTGTAAATTCACCCCTCCACTTT CASSWTQGVNSPLHF
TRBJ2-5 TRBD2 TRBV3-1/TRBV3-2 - TGTGCCAGCAGCCAGACCCTAGCGGGGGGCCAAGAGACCCAGTACTTC CASSQTLAGGQETQYF
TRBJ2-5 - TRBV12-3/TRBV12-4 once TGTGCCAGCAGGTCCAGGCCCGGCTTCGAGTACTTC CASRSRPGFEYF
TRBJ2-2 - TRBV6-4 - TGTGCCAGCAGTGTAATGGGTCAGGGATTCACCGGGGAGCTGTTTTTT CASSVMGQGFTGELFF
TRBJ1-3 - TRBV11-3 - TGTGCCAGCAGCCTCCCGGGAGGGGGAAGTTCTGGAAACACCATATATTTT CASSLPGGGSSGNTIYF
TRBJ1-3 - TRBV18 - TGTGCCAGCTCACCAGGAACCGGGGGGCCTCTCTCTGGAAACACCATATATTTT CASSPGTGGPLSGNTIYF
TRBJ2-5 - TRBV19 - TGTGCCAGTAATTTCGGGGACTTCCAAGAGACCCAGTACTTC CASNFGDFQETQYF
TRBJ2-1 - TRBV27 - TGTGCCAGCAGGCTCTCCAGGGGTCTCTCCTACAATGAGCAGTTCTTC CASRLSRGLSYNEQFF
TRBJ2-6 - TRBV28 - TGTGCCAGCAGCCATGAGGGCGCTGGGGCCAACGTCCTGACTTTC CASSHEGAGANVLTF
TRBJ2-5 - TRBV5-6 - TGTGCCAGCAGTCACAGGGTAGCGACCCAGTACTTC CASSHRVATQYF
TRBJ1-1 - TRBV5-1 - TGCGCCAGCAGCTTGGCCTTAGCGAACACTGAAGCTTTCTTT CASSLALANTEAFF
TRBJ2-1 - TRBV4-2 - TGTGCCAGCAGCCAAGCAAATAAACGCGATGAGCAGTTCTTC CASSQANKRDEQFF
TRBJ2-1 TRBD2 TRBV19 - TGTGCCAGTAGTCTCTCGACTAGCGGGATGTACAATGAGCAGTTCTTC CASSLSTSGMYNEQFF
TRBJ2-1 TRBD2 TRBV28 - TGTGCCAGCAGCACTAGCGGGAGGGCGCGGAATGAGCAGTTCTTC CASSTSGRARNEQFF
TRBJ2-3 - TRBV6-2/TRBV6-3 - TGTGCCAGCAGCCATGGGGGGGATACGCAGTATTTT CASSHGGDTQYF
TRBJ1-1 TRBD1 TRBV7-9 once TGTGCCAGCAGCTTTCAGGGGGCGGTGACTGAAGCTTTCTTT CASSFQGAVTEAFF
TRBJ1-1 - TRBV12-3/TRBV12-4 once TGTGCCAGCAGCCCGGGGGGGGCTGAAGCTTTCTTT CASSPGGAEAFF
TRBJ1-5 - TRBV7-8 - TGTGCCAGCAGCCCGGCTGGCAGGGCCAGTCAGCCCCAGCATTTT CASSPAGRASQPQHF
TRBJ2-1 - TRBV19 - TGTGCCAGTAGTCAATCTAGCTACAATGAGCAGTTCTTC CASSQSSYNEQFF
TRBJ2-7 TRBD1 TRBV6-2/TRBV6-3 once TGTGCCAGCAGTCAAGGACAGGGTCTGGAGCAGTACTTC CASSQGQGLEQYF
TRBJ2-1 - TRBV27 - TGTGCCAGCAGTTTGCAGGTAACCTACAATGAGCAGTTCTTC CASSLQVTYNEQFF
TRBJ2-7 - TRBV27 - TGTGCCAGCAGGGAAGGAGGTGCGGTCTCCTACGAGCAGTACTTC CASREGGAVSYEQYF
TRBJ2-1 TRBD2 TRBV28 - TGTGCCAGCAGCGCTAGCGGATACAATGAGCAGTTCTTC CASSASGYNEQFF